These 9 T cell receptor beta chains originate from one sample sequenced in a study of T cells in localized non-small cell lung cancer. Using immunoSEQ multiplex PCR, the repertoire was profiled, and TCRdb retains in-frame clones only, with some absent. The sample has about 43,000 clones, around nine tenths seen once; the top ten hold about 10%. The specimen comprised PBMCs, sampled before any cancer treatment. Every receptor here comes from a woman aged 35 to 69 with stage II lung adenocarcinoma.

The CDR3 sequence is CANMDSGQGGEQFF. CDR3 DNA: TGTGCCAACATGGACAGTGGACAGGGTGGTGAGCAGTTCTTC. V gene TRBV7-9 combines with J gene TRBJ2-1, with 8 bases that match TRBD1. V lost 10 bases to trimming and J lost 9 bases; unmatched junction nucleotides: 14. CDR1 SEHNR and CDR2 FQNEAQ come from the germline V gene (reference sequence). The CDR3 runs to 14 residues.

V and J are TRBV29-1 and TRBJ2-1; D is undetermined. From germline, CDR1 is SQVTM and CDR2 ANQGSEA. CDR3 length: 12 amino acids. The V end lost 7 bases, the J end lost 8 bases, and 15 bases lay between the germline ends. CDR3 sequence: CSARESSYEQFF. Written as DNA, the CDR3 is TGCAGCGCCCGAGAGAGCAGTTATGAGCAGTTCTTC.

About this clone: This same CDR3 is encoded by further DNA sequences in the sample. The chain carries TRBV15 and TRBJ2-1; D perhaps matches TRBD1 (5 bases). V lost 1 base and J 0 bases, leaving 19 bases between the germline ends. This CDR3 spans 19 amino acids. Germline CDR1 reads LNHNV; CDR2 reads YYDKDF (reference sequence). The CDR3 protein is CATSRVAGTAQGSYNEQFF. Written as DNA, the CDR3 is TGTGCCACCAGCAGAGTAGCAGGCACCGCGCAGGGCTCCTACAATGAGCAGTTCTTC. Together with reference TRBV15 and TRBJ2-1, the CDR3 gives the full variable domain: DAMVIQNPRYQVTQFGKPVTLSCSQTLNHNVMYWYQQKSSQAPKLLFHYYDKDFNNEADTPDNFQSRRPNTSFCFLDIRSPGLGDTAMYLCATSRVAGTAQGSYNEQFFGPGTRLTVL.

V gene TRBV7-6 combines with J gene TRBJ1-2; D perhaps matches TRBD1 (6 bases). Germline V lookup: CDR1 SGHVS, CDR2 FNYEAQ. The length of the CDR3 is 14 residues. V shed 5 bases and J shed 0 bases, with 10 bases lying between them. The CDR3 protein is CASSPGQSNYGYTF. DNA of the CDR3: TGTGCCAGCAGCCCAGGACAGTCTAACTATGGCTACACCTTC.

V and J are TRBV11-2 and TRBJ2-1, with D maybe TRBD1 (7 bases). The CDR3 covers 13 residues. Germline CDR1 is SGHAT and CDR2 is FQNNGV. V lost 3 bases to trimming and J lost 5 bases, with 8 bases between them. The CDR3 nucleotides are TGTGCCAGCAGCTTCAGGGGGGACAATGAGCAGTTCTTC. It translates to CASSFRGDNEQFF. The whole variable domain, remainder taken from reference TRBV11-2 and TRBJ2-1, is EAGVAQSPRYKIIEKRQSVAFWCNPISGHATLYWYQQILGQGPKLLIQFQNNGVVDDSQLPKDRFSAERLKGVDSTLKIQPAKLEDSAVYLCASSFRGDNEQFFGPGTRLTVL.

The CDR3 DNA is TGCGCCAGCAGTGAAACCGGGACTAGACCAGAGACCCAGTACTTC. As protein: CASSETGTRPETQYF. The chain employs TRBV10-1 and TRBJ2-5; 8 bases line up with TRBD2. V shed 3 bases, J shed 4 bases, and the junction held 7 bases outside the gene matches. CDR1 and CDR2 from the germline V gene are WNHNN and SYGVQD (reference sequence). The CDR3 length is 15 residues.

The gene calls are TRBV6-6 and TRBJ2-3, with D perhaps assigned TRBD1 or TRBD2 (6 bases each). V gave up 8 bases and J gave up 6 bases, with 15 bases separating them. Germline V lookup: CDR1 MNHNY, CDR2 SVGAGI (reference sequence). The CDR3 consists of 13 residues. The CDR3, as DNA: TGTGCCAGCTCCGCCAGGGGAGGTGATACGCAGTATTTT. It encodes CASSARGGDTQYF.

The chain uses TRBV6-5 and TRBJ2-1; tentatively, D is TRBD2 (6 bases). Deletions cut 6 bases from V and 10 bases from J, with 22 bases between. The germline V gene encodes CDR1 MNHEY and CDR2 SVGAGI. The CDR3 length is 15 residues. The CDR3, as DNA: TGTGCCAGCAGCAATCCGGGGGTGGCCCGCCGGGAGCAGTTCTTC. Its protein is CASSNPGVARREQFF.

The chain uses TRBV28 and TRBJ2-1; 9 bases fit TRBD1. Germline values: CDR1 MDHEN, CDR2 SYDVKM. The CDR3 consists of 15 residues. The J segment lost 8 bases and the V segment lost 4 bases, leaving 9 bases of the junction unmatched. Written as DNA, the CDR3 is TGTGCCAGCAGTTCCTCGGGACAGGGACTCCATGAGCAGTTCTTC. Protein: CASSSSGQGLHEQFF.